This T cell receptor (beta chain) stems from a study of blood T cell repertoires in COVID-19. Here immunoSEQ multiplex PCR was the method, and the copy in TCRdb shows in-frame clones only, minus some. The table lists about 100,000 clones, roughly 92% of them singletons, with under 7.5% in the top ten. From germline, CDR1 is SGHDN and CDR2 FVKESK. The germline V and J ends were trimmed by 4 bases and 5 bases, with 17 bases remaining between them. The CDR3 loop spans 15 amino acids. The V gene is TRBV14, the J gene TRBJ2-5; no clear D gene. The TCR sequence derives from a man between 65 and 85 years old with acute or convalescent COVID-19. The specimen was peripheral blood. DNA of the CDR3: TGTGCCAGCAGCCCAACCGACCGAATGAGGGAGACCCAGTACTTC. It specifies CASSPTDRMRETQYF.